This T cell receptor (beta chain) was observed in a study of shared clonotypes between healthy human individuals. Regarding the study as a whole: Deeper or shallower sequencing was expected to change how clonotypes are shared among donors.

Comments on this clone: Its antigen is not known.

Assay: immunoSEQ multiplex PCR; the TCRdb copy retains only in-frame clones and omits some. The profile covers around 620,000 clones, with 85% to 95% appearing a single time and about 0.11% taken by the ten largest. Positively selected for CCR7, the CD45RO-negative cells used as naive CD8 cells excluded terminally differentiated effector memory CD45RA+ cells. The CDR3 is 16 residues long. The V end was cut by 2 bases, the J end by 3 bases, with 16 bases between. CDR1 and CDR2 (germline): MNHNS, SASEGT. The source is a woman aged 25 to 39 in good health. The sequenced sample was naive CD8+ T cells sorted from blood. The genes are TRBV6-1 and TRBJ1-2, with D perhaps TRBD1 (6 bases). CDR3 residues: CASSESRGNRYYGYTF. The CDR3 bases are TGTGCCAGCAGTGAATCTAGGGGGAACAGATACTATGGCTACACCTTC.